Below are 18 T cell receptor beta chains sequenced from a single sample in a study of Tregs in tolerant kidney transplant recipients. Recipients received nonmyeloablative bone marrow transplants from related graft donors, with transient mixed chimerism. Assay used: immunoSEQ multiplex PCR; TCRdb lists only in-frame clones, some missing. The data show fewer than 60,000 clones, over 80% seen once. Source: CD8+ T cells from blood (PBMCs), taken 24 months after the transplant. The receptor source for this set is a human patient who received a combined kidney and bone marrow transplant. The graft donor may be the source of some T cells.

CDR3 DNA: TGTGCCAGCAGCTTGGGGCAGTCTAACTATGGCTACACCTTC. Amino acids: CASSLGQSNYGYTF. The V call is TRBV5-6, the J call TRBJ1-2, with no clear D. The ends were cut back, 0 bases at V and 0 bases at J, with 6 bases in the middle. The CDR3 runs 14 residues. Looked up from germline, CDR1 is SGHDT and CDR2 is YYEEEE.

This chain uses TRBV9 with TRBJ2-1, with 13 bases that match TRBD2. CDR1 SGDLS and CDR2 YYNGEE come from the germline V gene. This CDR3 has 20 amino acids. J gave up 3 bases and V 1 base, and 13 bases lay outside the gene matches. CDR3 in DNA: TGTGCCAGCAGCGTACCGGGATGGACTAGCGGGAGCAGCGGCTACAATGAGCAGTTCTTC. This sequence encodes CASSVPGWTSGSSGYNEQFF.

The gene calls are TRBV19 and TRBJ2-1, with 7 bases aligning to TRBD2. Germline CDR1 LNHDA, CDR2 SQIVND (reference sequence). The V and J ends lost 5 bases and 1 base, in that order; junction bases with no gene match: 2. This CDR3 is 14 amino acids long. The CDR3 loop is CASSLLASYNEQFF. The DNA for the CDR3 is TGTGCCAGTAGTCTACTAGCGTCCTACAATGAGCAGTTCTTC. The variable domain in full, completed from reference TRBV19 and TRBJ2-1, reads DGGITQSPKYLFRKEGQNVTLSCEQNLNHDAMYWYRQDPGQGLRLIYYSQIVNDFQKGDIAEGYSVSREKKESFPLTVTSAQKNPTAFYLCASSLLASYNEQFFGPGTRLTVL.

In this sample, this clone turned up a few times. The V gene is TRBV9, the J gene TRBJ2-7; weak D call: TRBD2 (7 bases). V was cut by 4 bases and J by 3 bases, with 17 bases left in between. The CDR3 has 15 amino acids. Per germline, CDR1 SGDLS and CDR2 YYNGEE. DNA for the CDR3: TGTGCCAGCAGCCCCTTCGGGGGGCCGGGCTACGAGCAGTACTTC. Amino acid sequence: CASSPFGGPGYEQYF.

The gene calls are TRBV7-9 and TRBJ2-1; tentative D call: TRBD2 (5 bases). The CDR3 runs 13 residues. Trimming stripped 3 bases from V and 4 bases from J, with 7 bases between. CDR1 SEHNR and CDR2 FQNEAQ come from the germline V gene (reference sequence). The CDR3 sequence is CASSFGRYNEQFF. The DNA of the CDR3 is TGTGCCAGCAGCTTTGGGAGATACAATGAGCAGTTCTTC.

This chain connects TRBV7-9 to TRBJ2-2, with no clear D. There are 12 residues in the CDR3. Trimming cost V 8 bases and J 3 bases, with 7 bases left between them. From germline, CDR1 is SEHNR and CDR2 FQNEAQ (reference sequence). The CDR3 DNA reads TGTGCCAGCGAGGAGTACACCGGGGAGCTGTTTTTT. Its translation: CASEEYTGELFF.

This rearrangement joins TRBV16 to TRBJ2-7; TRBD2 matches at 14 bases. Germline values: CDR1 KGHSY, CDR2 FQNENV. V lost 5 bases to trimming and J lost 0 bases; unmatched junction nucleotides: 9. This CDR3 spans 18 amino acids. CDR3 in amino acids: CASSGTRGTSGSSYEQYF. CDR3 bases: TGTGCCAGCAGCGGAACACGCGGGACTAGCGGGAGCTCCTACGAGCAGTACTTC.

The V gene is TRBV19, the J gene TRBJ2-5, with D perhaps TRBD2 (6 bases). Deletions cut 8 bases from V and 2 bases from J, with 12 bases between. CDR3 length equals 13 residues. Germline CDR1 LNHDA, CDR2 SQIVND (reference sequence). CDR3 amino acids: CASGLRGQETQYF. The CDR3 DNA reads TGTGCCAGTGGTCTACGGGGGCAAGAGACCCAGTACTTC.

The DNA for the CDR3 is TGTGCCAGCAGCGGGACTAGCAGAGAGACCCAGTACTTC. Amino acid sequence: CASSGTSRETQYF. V and J are TRBV2 and TRBJ2-5; TRBD2 aligns across 9 bases. Per the germline V gene, CDR1 is SNHLY and CDR2 is FYNNEI. After removal of 6 bases from V and 4 bases from J, the junction contained 3 bases not matched to a gene. This CDR3 has 13 residues.

This chain joins TRBV7-8 and TRBJ2-7; a weak D match, TRBD2 (7 bases). The V end lost 8 bases, the J end lost 2 bases, and 16 bases lay between the germline ends. CDR1 is SGHVS, CDR2 FQNEAQ, per germline. The CDR3 covers 14 residues. CDR3 sequence: CASLGGPTPYEQYF. The CDR3 nucleotides are TGTGCCAGCCTCGGGGGGCCAACCCCCTACGAGCAGTACTTC.

V and J are TRBV27 and TRBJ2-7; 9 positions match TRBD1. Looked up from germline, CDR1 is MNHEY and CDR2 is SMNVEV (reference sequence). This CDR3 region has 18 residues. V dropped 1 base and J dropped 2; count of bases not matched to a gene: 12. The CDR3 DNA follows: TGTGCCAGCAGTTTATTTGGGGAGGGGACAGGGACCCCCTACGAGCAGTACTTC. Translated: CASSLFGEGTGTPYEQYF.

The V call is TRBV20-1, the J call TRBJ2-3, with unresolved D. The germline V gene encodes CDR1 DFQATT and CDR2 SNEGSKA (reference sequence). The germline V and J ends were trimmed by 2 bases and 6 bases, with 3 bases remaining between them. There are 10 residues in the CDR3. CDR3 bases: TGCAGTGCTAGAAGCGATACGCAGTATTTT. It translates to CSARSDTQYF.

The chain has TRBV6-1 and TRBJ2-7; a weak D match, TRBD2 (5 bases). From germline, CDR1 is MNHNS and CDR2 SASEGT. V was cut by 3 bases and J by 2 bases, with 8 bases left in between. The CDR3 loop spans 13 amino acids. The CDR3 protein is CASSDGVAYEQYF. The CDR3 DNA is TGTGCCAGCAGTGACGGGGTCGCCTACGAGCAGTACTTC.

The rearrangement joins TRBV27 to TRBJ1-2; tentatively, D is TRBD1 (6 bases). Germline assignment: CDR1 MNHEY and CDR2 SMNVEV (reference sequence). This CDR3 comprises 14 residues. V lost 5 bases to trimming and J lost 4 bases, with 14 bases between them. CDR3 in amino acids: CASSPSGQIYGYTF. Written as DNA, the CDR3 is TGTGCCAGCAGTCCCTCTGGACAGATCTATGGCTACACCTTC.

The chain links TRBV10-3 to TRBJ2-3, with D possibly matching TRBD2 (7 bases). V was clipped by 4 bases and J by 1 base, with 12 bases between them. The CDR3 is made up of 15 amino acids. Germline V lookup: CDR1 ENHRY, CDR2 SYGVKD. CDR3 sequence (DNA): TGTGCCATCAGTGCAACAGGGAGGGGCACAGATACGCAGTATTTT. Encoded protein: CAISATGRGTDTQYF.

The chain uses TRBV11-2 and TRBJ2-4, with D possibly TRBD1 on 5 matching bases. The germline V and J ends were trimmed by 1 base and 8 bases, with 6 bases remaining between them. This CDR3 has 12 amino acids. Germline V gene lookup returns CDR1 SGHAT and CDR2 FQNNGV. The CDR3 loop is CASSLVGDIQYF. CDR3 nucleotide sequence: TGTGCCAGCAGCTTAGTAGGGGACATTCAGTACTTC.

The chain joins TRBV23-1 to TRBJ2-5; D unclear. TRBV23-1 is an open reading frame whose function is uncertain. Trimming left V 3 bases short and J 2 bases short, with 7 bases between. The CDR3 consists of 13 residues. The DNA for the CDR3 is TGCGCCAGCAGTCACGACAAGCAAGAGACCCAGTACTTC. Protein product: CASSHDKQETQYF.

The rearrangement links TRBV11-2 to TRBJ1-1; TRBD1 might be the D (6 bases). V shed 6 bases and J shed 6 bases, with 20 bases lying between them. Per germline, CDR1 SGHAT and CDR2 FQNNGV. CDR3 length: 15 amino acids. The CDR3 DNA reads TGTGCCAGCAGTCCAGGGGACACCTTACGACCTGAAGCTTTCTTT. Translated, it gives CASSPGDTLRPEAFF.